The 10 T cell receptor beta chains presented below share a single source sample, sequenced in a study of human T cells and chemical hapten exposure. Specified time point: patch test 1, 2 weeks after DPC sensitization. Treatment meaning: therapeutic diphenylcyclopropenone sensitization with weekly scalp DPC. TCRdb passed the RACE reads through MiXCR, listing each CDR3 protein once. The table shows about 360,000 distinct CDR3 sequences, with 4% to 5.5% occurring only once. The sequencing used whole blood, collected in connection with sensitization to the hapten diphenylcyclopropenone (DPC). Receptors were obtained from a woman aged 45-59 years with alopecia areata. Some clones in this sample may be carry-over from other donors' samples.

The chain employs TRBV18 and TRBJ2-1; 14 bases line up with TRBD2. Germline V gene data show CDR1 as KGHSH and CDR2 as LQKENI. V trimming: 4 bases; J trimming: 0 bases; junction bases outside the gene matches: 20. CDR3 length equals 23 residues. The CDR3 nucleotides read TGTGCCAGCTCACAAACGTGGACTAGCGGGAGGCCCTTGAAATTTAGCTCCTACAATGAGCAGTTCTTC. It is translated as CASSQTWTSGRPLKFSSYNEQFF.

This clonotype was counted ten times or more. The V and J genes are TRBV7-9 and TRBJ1-6; 10 nucleotides align to TRBD1. The V gene end was trimmed by 10 bases and the J gene end by 10 bases; junction bases not matched to a gene: 7. The germline CDR1 and CDR2 sequences are SEHNR and FQNEAQ (reference sequence). The CDR3 is 13 residues long. The CDR3 loop reads CATPGTGESPLHF. The CDR3 bases are TGTGCCACACCCGGGACAGGGGAATCACCCCTCCACTTT.

In this sample, this clonotype turned up many times. V usage is TRBV29-1 and J usage is TRBJ1-1; D unresolved. The ends were cut back, 1 base at V and 11 bases at J, with 20 bases in the middle. The CDR3 loop spans 14 amino acids. Looked up from germline, CDR1 is SQVTM and CDR2 is ANQGSEA. The CDR3 DNA sequence: TGCAGCGTTGAAGTAGCTCGGGCGGGCGGAAACGCTTTCTTT. It translates to CSVEVARAGGNAFF.

In this sample, this clonotype turned up many times. The chain recombines TRBV11-2 with TRBJ2-5; D not certain. Per the germline V gene, CDR1 is SGHAT and CDR2 is FQNNGV. Between the trimmed V and J ends, which lost 0 bases and 1 base, there was a span of 15 bases. This CDR3 is built from 17 residues. CDR3 residues: CASSLEPYNRAQETQYF. CDR3 sequence (DNA): TGTGCCAGCAGCTTAGAGCCCTACAACCGGGCCCAAGAGACCCAGTACTTC.

This clonotype was recorded at least ten times. J is TRBJ2-7 and V is TRBV15, with 7 bases identical to TRBD1. V gave up 4 bases and J gave up 1 base; unmatched junction bases: 10. The CDR3 totals 16 residues. Per germline, CDR1 LNHNV and CDR2 YYDKDF (reference sequence). CDR3 in DNA: TGTGCCACCAGCACCCAATTGACAGGGTCTTCCTACGAGCAGTACTTC. It codes for CATSTQLTGSSYEQYF. Full variable domain (outside the CDR3, taken from reference TRBV15 and TRBJ2-7): DAMVIQNPRYQVTQFGKPVTLSCSQTLNHNVMYWYQQKSSQAPKLLFHYYDKDFNNEADTPDNFQSRRPNTSFCFLDIRSPGLGDTAMYLCATSTQLTGSSYEQYFGPGTRLTVT.

Concerning this clonotype itself: One base away lies a much larger clone, so this may be a sequencing read error. The chain is built from TRBV27 and TRBJ2-1, with a tentative D call TRBD2 (5 bases). Per the germline V gene, CDR1 is MNHEY and CDR2 is SMNVEV (reference sequence). This CDR3 is 13 amino acids long. The CDR3 region has the DNA TGTGCCAGCAGTTTATCAATTGGGAGTGAGCAGTTATTC. Its protein is CASSLSIGSEQLF.

This clonotype was recorded many times. V gene TRBV5-1 combines with J gene TRBJ1-1; D might be TRBD1 (6 bases). CDR1 is SGHRS, CDR2 YFSETQ, per germline. The CDR3 runs 16 residues. The V and J ends lost 3 bases and 0 bases respectively, with 15 bases between them. The CDR3 sequence is CASSSSLDRLNTEAFF. CDR3 DNA: TGCGCCAGCAGCTCTTCCCTTGACAGGCTGAACACTGAAGCTTTCTTT.

This clonotype was counted at least ten times. This sequence joins TRBV6-5 and TRBJ1-5; possible D gene TRBD1, 6 bases. Germline CDR1 reads MNHEY; CDR2 reads SVGAGI. The V and J ends lost 1 base and 9 bases respectively, with 10 bases between them. The CDR3 runs to 13 residues. In nucleotides, the CDR3 is TGTGCCAGCAGTTACTATAAGGGGGGGCCCCAGCATTTT. Translated, it gives CASSYYKGGPQHF.

This chain connects TRBV11-2 to TRBJ1-2, with D unclear. Germline CDR1 is SGHAT and CDR2 is FQNNGV. The V end lost 1 base, the J end lost 3 bases, and 12 bases lay between the germline ends. This CDR3 spans 15 amino acids. The CDR3 DNA reads as TGTGCCAGCAGCTTAGTGTCAGGTGTAGACTATGGCTACACCTTC. It translates to CASSLVSGVDYGYTF.

This clonotype has a handful of counts. This sequence joins TRBV6-5 and TRBJ2-1; 8 positions agree with TRBD1. Trimming took 0 bases from V and 2 from J; bases not matched to a gene: 6. Looked up from germline, CDR1 is MNHEY and CDR2 is SVGAGI. CDR3 size: 17 residues. CDR3 region: CASSYSRGQGAYNEQFF. In DNA form, the CDR3 reads TGTGCCAGCAGTTACTCGAGAGGACAGGGAGCCTACAATGAGCAGTTCTTC.